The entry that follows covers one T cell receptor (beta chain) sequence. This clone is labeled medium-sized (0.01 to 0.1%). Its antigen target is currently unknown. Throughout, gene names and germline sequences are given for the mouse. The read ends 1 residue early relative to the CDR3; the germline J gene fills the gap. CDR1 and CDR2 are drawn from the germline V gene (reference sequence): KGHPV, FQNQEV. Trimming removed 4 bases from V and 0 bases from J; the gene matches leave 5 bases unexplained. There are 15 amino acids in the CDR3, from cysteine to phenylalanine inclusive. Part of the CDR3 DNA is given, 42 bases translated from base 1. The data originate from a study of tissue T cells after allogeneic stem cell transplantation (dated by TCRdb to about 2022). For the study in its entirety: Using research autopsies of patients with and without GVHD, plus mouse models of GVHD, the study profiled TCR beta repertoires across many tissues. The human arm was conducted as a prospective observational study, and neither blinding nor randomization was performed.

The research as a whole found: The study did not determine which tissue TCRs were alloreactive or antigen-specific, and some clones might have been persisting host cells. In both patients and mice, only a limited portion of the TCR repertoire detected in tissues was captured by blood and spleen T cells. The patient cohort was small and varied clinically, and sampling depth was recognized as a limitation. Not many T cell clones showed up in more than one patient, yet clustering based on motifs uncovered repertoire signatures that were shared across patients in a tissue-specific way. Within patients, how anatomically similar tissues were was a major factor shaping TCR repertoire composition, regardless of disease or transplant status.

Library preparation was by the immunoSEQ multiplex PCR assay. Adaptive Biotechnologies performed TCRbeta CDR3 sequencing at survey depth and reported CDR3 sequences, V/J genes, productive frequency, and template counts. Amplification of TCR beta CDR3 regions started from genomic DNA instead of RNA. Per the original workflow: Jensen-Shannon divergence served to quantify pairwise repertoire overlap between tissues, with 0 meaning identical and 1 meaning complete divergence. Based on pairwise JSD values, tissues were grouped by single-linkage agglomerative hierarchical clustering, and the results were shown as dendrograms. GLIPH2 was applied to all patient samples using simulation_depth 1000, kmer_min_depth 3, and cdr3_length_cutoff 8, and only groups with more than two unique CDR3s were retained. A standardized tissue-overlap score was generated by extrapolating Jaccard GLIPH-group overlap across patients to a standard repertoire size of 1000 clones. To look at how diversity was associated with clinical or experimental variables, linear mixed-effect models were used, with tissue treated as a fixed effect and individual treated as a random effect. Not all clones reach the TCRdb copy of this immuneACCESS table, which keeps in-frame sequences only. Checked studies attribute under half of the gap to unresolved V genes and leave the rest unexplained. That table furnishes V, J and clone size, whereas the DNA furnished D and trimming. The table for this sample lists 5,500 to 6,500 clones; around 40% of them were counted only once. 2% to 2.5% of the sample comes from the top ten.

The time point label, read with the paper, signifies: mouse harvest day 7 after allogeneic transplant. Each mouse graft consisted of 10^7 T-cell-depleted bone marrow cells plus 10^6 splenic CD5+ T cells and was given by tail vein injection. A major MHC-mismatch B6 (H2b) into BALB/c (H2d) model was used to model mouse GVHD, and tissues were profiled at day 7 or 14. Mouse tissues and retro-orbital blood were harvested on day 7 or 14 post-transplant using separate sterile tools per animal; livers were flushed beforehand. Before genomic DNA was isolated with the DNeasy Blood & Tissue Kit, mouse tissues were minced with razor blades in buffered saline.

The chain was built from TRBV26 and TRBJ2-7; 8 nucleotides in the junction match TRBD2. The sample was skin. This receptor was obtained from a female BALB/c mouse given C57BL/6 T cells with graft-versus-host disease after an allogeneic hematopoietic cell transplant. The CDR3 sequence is CASSPYWGNSYEQYF. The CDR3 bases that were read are TGTGCCAGCAGTCCCTACTGGGGGAACTCCTATGAACAGTAC.